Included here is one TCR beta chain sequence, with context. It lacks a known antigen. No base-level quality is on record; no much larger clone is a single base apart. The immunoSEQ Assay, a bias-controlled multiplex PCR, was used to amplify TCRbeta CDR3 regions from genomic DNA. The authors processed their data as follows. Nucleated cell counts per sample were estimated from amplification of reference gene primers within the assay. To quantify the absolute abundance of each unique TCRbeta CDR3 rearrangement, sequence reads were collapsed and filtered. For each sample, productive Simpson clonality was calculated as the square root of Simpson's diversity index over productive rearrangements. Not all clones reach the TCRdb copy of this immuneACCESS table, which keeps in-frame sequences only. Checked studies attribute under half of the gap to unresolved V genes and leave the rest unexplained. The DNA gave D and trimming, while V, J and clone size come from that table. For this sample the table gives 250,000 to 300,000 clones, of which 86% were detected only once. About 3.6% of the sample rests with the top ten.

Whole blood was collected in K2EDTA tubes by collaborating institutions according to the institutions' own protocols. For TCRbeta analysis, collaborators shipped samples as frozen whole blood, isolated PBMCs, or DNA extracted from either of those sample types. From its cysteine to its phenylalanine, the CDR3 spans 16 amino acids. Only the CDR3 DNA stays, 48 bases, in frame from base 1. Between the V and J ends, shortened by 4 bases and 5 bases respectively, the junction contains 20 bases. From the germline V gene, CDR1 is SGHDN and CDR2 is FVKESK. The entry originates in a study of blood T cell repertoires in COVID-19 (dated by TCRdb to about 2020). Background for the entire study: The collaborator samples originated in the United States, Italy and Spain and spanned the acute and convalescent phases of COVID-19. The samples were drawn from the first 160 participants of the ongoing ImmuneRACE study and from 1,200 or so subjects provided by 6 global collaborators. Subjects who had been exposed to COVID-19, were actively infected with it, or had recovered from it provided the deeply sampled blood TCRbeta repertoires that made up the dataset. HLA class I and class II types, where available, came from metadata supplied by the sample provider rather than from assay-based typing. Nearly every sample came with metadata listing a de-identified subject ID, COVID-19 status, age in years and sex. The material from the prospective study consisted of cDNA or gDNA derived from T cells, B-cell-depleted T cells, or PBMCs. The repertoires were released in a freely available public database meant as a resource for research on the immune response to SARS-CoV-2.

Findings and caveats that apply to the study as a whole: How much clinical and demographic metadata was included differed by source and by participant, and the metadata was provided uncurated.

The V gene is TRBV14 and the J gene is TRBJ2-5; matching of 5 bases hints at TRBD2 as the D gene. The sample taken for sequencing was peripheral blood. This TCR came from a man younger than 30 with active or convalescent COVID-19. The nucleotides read TGTGCCAGCAGCCCGCCCGGGATTCGGGTCGGGGAGACCCAGTACTTC. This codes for CASSPPGIRVGETQYF.